These 17 T cell receptor beta chains came from one sample sequenced in a study of blood T cells in healthy people across ages (dated by TCRdb to between 2014 and 2017). Receptor libraries were prepared by 5' RACE. The listed sequencing device is Illumina HiSeq 2500. A second about 7 to 11 cycle PCR used a sample-barcoded 5' primer and a J-beta primer mix. In TCRdb, the public reads were trimmed at Q25 with fastp and aligned with MiXCR, with productive beta chains retained. Identical CDR3 proteins give one entry, which carries the most common genes and DNA. Across this sample there are 1,300,000 or so distinct CDR3 sequences, with approximately 59% seen only once. The ten largest clones add up to roughly 6.3% of the sample. The specimen sequenced was blood. These receptors were taken from a young man in good health.

J is TRBJ1-1 and V is TRBV9; D gene unclear. The CDR3 is 13 amino acids. Per germline, CDR1 SGDLS and CDR2 YYNGEE. With 4 bases removed from V and 7 bases from J, the gap between germline ends came to 14 bases. The CDR3 loop is CASSPSGSVEAFF. In nucleotides, the CDR3 is TGTGCCAGCAGCCCTTCCGGTAGTGTTGAAGCTTTCTTT.

In its sample, this clonotype was seen a few times. The chain joins TRBV4-1 to TRBJ1-5, with D perhaps matching TRBD1 (5 bases). CDR3 length: 16 amino acids. Germline assignment: CDR1 MGHRA and CDR2 YSYEKL. The ends were cut back, 4 bases at V and 3 bases at J, with 16 bases in the middle. CDR3 coding DNA: TGCGCCAGCAGCCTAAAACCCGACAGAGACAATCAGCCCCAGCATTTT. Amino acids: CASSLKPDRDNQPQHF.

The V and J genes are TRBV15 and TRBJ1-2; TRBD1 aligns across 7 bases. Germline V lookup: CDR1 LNHNV, CDR2 YYDKDF (reference sequence). With 8 bases clipped from V and 8 bases from J, the junction kept 11 bases outside the gene matches. The CDR3 consists of 13 residues. The CDR3 DNA sequence: TGTGCCACCGAGGCAGGGGGAATTGGGGGCTACACCTTC. Residues: CATEAGGIGGYTF.

The chain uses TRBV29-1 and TRBJ2-3; D not resolved. V was pared by 4 bases and J by 2 bases, with 13 bases between. The CDR3 covers 14 residues. The germline V gene has CDR1 SQVTM and CDR2 ANQGSEA. CDR3 DNA: TGCAGCGTTGGGGTTACGGCCACCACAGATACGCAGTATTTT. It yields the protein CSVGVTATTDTQYF.

The V call is TRBV5-1, the J call TRBJ2-4, with a weak D call TRBD1 (5 bases). The better agreement between TRBJ2-7 and the DNA end casts doubt on the J call. The CDR3 is made up of 15 amino acids. Germline V gene data show CDR1 as SGHRS and CDR2 as YFSETQ. The DNA of the CDR3 is TGCGCCAGCAGCTTTGGATTAGGGGCCACCTACGAGCAGTACTTC. This gives the protein CASSFGLGATYEQYF.

The chain links TRBV6-1 to TRBJ1-1, with TRBD1 matching 9 bases. V dropped 4 bases and J dropped 0; count of bases not matched to a gene: 9. Germline CDR1 and CDR2: MNHNS and SASEGT. The CDR3 loop spans 17 amino acids. The CDR3 reads CASSGTGGNYMNTEAFF. CDR3 coding DNA: TGTGCCAGCAGTGGAACAGGGGGCAATTACATGAACACTGAAGCTTTCTTT.

V and J are TRBV4-3 and TRBJ2-4, with D hard to call. The CDR3 covers 17 residues. The germline gives CDR1 LGHNA, CDR2 YSLEER. The V and J ends lost 1 base and 0 bases respectively, with 13 bases between them. The CDR3 nucleotides are TGCGCCAGCAGCCAAGGATTATCGGTGCTAGCCAAAAACATTCAGTACTTC. It codes for CASSQGLSVLAKNIQYF.

The DNA for the CDR3 is TGCGCCAGCAGCTTAGCAACAGGGAGGCCTTTCGGCGAGCAGTACTTC. As protein: CASSLATGRPFGEQYF. This sequence joins TRBV5-1 and TRBJ2-5; D could derive from TRBD1 or TRBD2 (6 bases each). TRBJ2-7 explains the end of the DNA better; the J call may be wrong. CDR1 is SGHRS, CDR2 YFSETQ, per germline. The CDR3 extends over 16 amino acids.

This rearrangement joins TRBV12-3 or TRBV12-4 to TRBJ1-3; D ambiguous. The CDR3 has 14 amino acids. V was clipped by 4 bases and J by 4 bases, with 11 bases between them. Here the CDR3 DNA reads TGTGCCAGCAGTTCATTGGGTTTCGGAAACACCATATATTTT. It yields the protein CASSSLGFGNTIYF.

The V call is TRBV10-2, the J call TRBJ2-6; D could derive from TRBD1 or TRBD2 (5 bases each). V dropped 0 bases and J dropped 2 bases, with 11 bases sitting between them. CDR1 and CDR2 from the germline V gene are WSHSY and SAAADI. The CDR3 loop spans 17 amino acids. Here the CDR3 DNA reads TGCGCCAGCAGTGAGTCATGGGACCTGCCTGGGGCCAACGTCCTGACTTTC. Residues: CASSESWDLPGANVLTF.

This clonotype occurred once. The chain has TRBV29-1 and TRBJ1-2; D is unresolved. The germline CDR1 and CDR2 sequences are SQVTM and ANQGSEA. Trimming stripped 6 bases from V and 2 bases from J, with 22 bases between. This CDR3 has 16 amino acids. CDR3 in DNA: TGCAGCGTCCTGGGATATAGCAGGCTATCGAACTATGGCTACACCTTC. This sequence encodes CSVLGYSRLSNYGYTF.

This clonotype appeared a few times. The chain has TRBV15 and TRBJ2-6, with D possibly being TRBD1 or TRBD2 (5 bases each). V was pared by 3 bases and J by 13 bases, with 10 bases between. This CDR3 is built from 12 residues. Germline-derived CDR1 and CDR2 are LNHNV and YYDKDF (reference sequence). CDR3 sequence: CATSSGDLVLTF. The CDR3, as DNA: TGTGCCACCAGCAGCGGGGACCTTGTCCTGACTTTC. Complete variable domain (other parts from reference TRBV15 and TRBJ2-6): DAMVIQNPRYQVTQFGKPVTLSCSQTLNHNVMYWYQQKSSQAPKLLFHYYDKDFNNEADTPDNFQSRRPNTSFCFLDIRSPGLGDTAMYLCATSSGDLVLTFGAGSRLTVL.

This clonotype showed up just once. This chain joins TRBV11-2 and TRBJ2-7; tentative D call: TRBD1 (6 bases). Trimming cost V 5 bases and J 3 bases, with 17 bases left between them. The CDR3 totals 15 residues. Germline lookup yields CDR1 SGHAT and CDR2 FQNNGV. In nucleotides, the CDR3 is TGTGCCAGCAGCCCTCGTCCCGGGACATACTACGAGCAGTACTTC. Its translation is CASSPRPGTYYEQYF.

This clonotype was picked up a small number of times. CDR3 protein: CASSVELAGGFSGANVLTF. In DNA, the CDR3 is TGTGCCAGCAGCGTAGAACTAGCGGGGGGTTTCTCTGGGGCCAACGTCCTGACTTTC. The chain has TRBV9 and TRBJ2-6; 12 bases fit TRBD2. The CDR3 covers 19 residues. CDR1 is SGDLS and CDR2 is YYNGEE in the germline V gene. V lost 0 bases, J lost 0 bases, and 4 bases stayed unmatched.

This chain uses TRBV12-3 or TRBV12-4 with TRBJ1-2; perhaps TRBD1 as D (5 bases). The length of the CDR3 is 13 residues. V shed 7 bases and J shed 4 bases, with 13 bases lying between them. CDR3 bases: TGTGCCAGCACCGCAACGAGGGGCTATGGCTACACCTTC. Encoded protein: CASTATRGYGYTF.

This clonotype was detected a few times. Written as DNA, the CDR3 is TGTGCCAGCAGTTTAGCAGGAGGTGGGGCCAACGTCCTGACTTTC. It codes for CASSLAGGGANVLTF. The chain carries TRBV27 and TRBJ2-6; perhaps TRBD2 as D (5 bases). The germline V and J ends were trimmed by 2 bases and 3 bases, with 8 bases remaining between them. In germline, CDR1 is MNHEY, CDR2 SMNVEV (reference sequence). The CDR3 length is 15 residues. The whole variable domain, remainder taken from reference TRBV27 and TRBJ2-6, is EAQVTQNPRYLITVTGKKLTVTCSQNMNHEYMSWYRQDPGLGLRQIYYSMNVEVTDKGDVPEGYKVSRKEKRNFPLILESPSPNQTSLYFCASSLAGGGANVLTFGAGSRLTVL.

This clonotype has just a few counts. The genes are TRBV10-3 and TRBJ2-5, with 7 nucleotides matching TRBD1. The CDR3 length is 14 residues. Germline lookup yields CDR1 ENHRY and CDR2 SYGVKD. The V segment lost 6 bases and the J segment 1 base; nucleotides outside the gene matches: 5. CDR3 nucleotide sequence: TGTGCCATCAGCCCGACAGGGAGCCAAGAGACCCAGTACTTC. This sequence encodes CAISPTGSQETQYF.